This is a list of T cell receptor beta chains from one sample in a study of PD-1 blockade in classical Hodgkin lymphoma. The repertoire was sequenced with immunoSEQ multiplex PCR; TCRdb's copy has only in-frame clones and lacks some. The profile shows tens of thousands of clones, less than 90% of them singletons. The source was CD4+ T cells from blood, collected at baseline. All receptors derive from a human donor with classical Hodgkin lymphoma. Each CDR3 is given without its conserved first and last residue. The order of the fields is V gene, clone size, CDR3 protein. Where a row states a size, it is once, few, many or the class of an expanded clone; other rows omit it.

v_call: TRBV19; clone_size: NA; cdr3_aa: ASTAAPLSGANVLT
v_call: TRBV5-3; clone_size: NA; cdr3_aa: ARSPPRQGNTGELF
v_call: TRBV9; clone_size: NA; cdr3_aa: ASSVGWIPGTGELF
v_call: TRBV5-5; clone_size: NA; cdr3_aa: ASSFGQAQETQY
v_call: TRBV6-5; clone_size: NA; cdr3_aa: ASSYGDTEAF
v_call: TRBV11-1; clone_size: NA; cdr3_aa: ASSLVLEETQY
v_call: TRBV7-9; clone_size: NA; cdr3_aa: ASIPQGPNEKLF
v_call: TRBV6-5; clone_size: NA; cdr3_aa: ASSYLYEQY
v_call: TRBV15; clone_size: NA; cdr3_aa: ATSREKWVYEQY
v_call: TRBV2; clone_size: NA; cdr3_aa: ASSGQGGDTEAF
v_call: TRBV18; clone_size: NA; cdr3_aa: ASSSRDRNTEAF
v_call: TRBV5-1; clone_size: NA; cdr3_aa: ASKLLQAASYEQY
v_call: TRBV6-5; clone_size: NA; cdr3_aa: ASSYSEQGNYGYT
v_call: TRBV5-1; clone_size: NA; cdr3_aa: ASSSRVGGVGTEAF
v_call: TRBV9; clone_size: NA; cdr3_aa: ASSVGGTAYNYGYT
v_call: TRBV5-5; clone_size: NA; cdr3_aa: ASSLDGSATVALH
v_call: TRBV4-3; clone_size: NA; cdr3_aa: ASSQQPGVTIY
v_call: TRBV28; clone_size: NA; cdr3_aa: ASSSDSLWSSGNTIY
v_call: TRBV2; clone_size: NA; cdr3_aa: ASTEPYGYT
v_call: TRBV7-9; clone_size: NA; cdr3_aa: ASSSGQGGWNEQF
v_call: TRBV2; clone_size: NA; cdr3_aa: ASRYAGTGEHGYT
v_call: TRBV18; clone_size: NA; cdr3_aa: ASSSGQGRVNEQF
v_call: TRBV5-1; clone_size: NA; cdr3_aa: ASSLGSGAYEQY
v_call: TRBV18; clone_size: NA; cdr3_aa: ASSPDPTGHLYGYT
v_call: TRBV4-3; clone_size: NA; cdr3_aa: ASSQDVGFGNIQY
v_call: TRBV7-6; clone_size: NA; cdr3_aa: ASSPRQGSDTQY
v_call: TRBV19; clone_size: NA; cdr3_aa: ASSTRGVDNNEKLF
v_call: TRBV18; clone_size: NA; cdr3_aa: ASSPGQGANYEQY
v_call: TRBV10-3; clone_size: NA; cdr3_aa: AINRDSKDGYT
v_call: TRBV7-8; clone_size: NA; cdr3_aa: ASSPSWLAGQNEQF
v_call: TRBV5-1; clone_size: once; cdr3_aa: ASIEAGELF
v_call: TRBV5-1; clone_size: once; cdr3_aa: ASSLGHPGADNEQF
v_call: TRBV5-5; clone_size: NA; cdr3_aa: ASSQTGQGNGEQY
v_call: TRBV18; clone_size: NA; cdr3_aa: ASSPGQGYSYEQY
v_call: TRBV7-2; clone_size: NA; cdr3_aa: ASSLGPGLQYEQF
v_call: TRBV28; clone_size: NA; cdr3_aa: ASRTGTAGNTIY
v_call: TRBV9; clone_size: NA; cdr3_aa: ASSRRQGPYNEQF
v_call: TRBV7-9; clone_size: few; cdr3_aa: ATGSNTEAF
v_call: TRBV9; clone_size: NA; cdr3_aa: ASSAQGGDSPLH
v_call: TRBV7-3; clone_size: NA; cdr3_aa: ASSLNHRAVNTEAF
v_call: TRBV6-1; clone_size: NA; cdr3_aa: ASSAFFRGGRSADTQY
v_call: TRBV28; clone_size: NA; cdr3_aa: ASSITGAGGYT
v_call: TRBV18; clone_size: NA; cdr3_aa: ASSPGEDQPQH
v_call: TRBV6-5; clone_size: NA; cdr3_aa: ASSYLHSQGETQY
v_call: TRBV7-2; clone_size: NA; cdr3_aa: ASSPVGGDEKLF
v_call: TRBV2; clone_size: NA; cdr3_aa: ASSEWTGEKTQY
v_call: TRBV9; clone_size: NA; cdr3_aa: ASSPWDISGNTIY
v_call: TRBV5-1; clone_size: NA; cdr3_aa: ASSLTRTSWETQY
v_call: TRBV27; clone_size: once; cdr3_aa: ASTKADTDTQY
v_call: TRBV15; clone_size: NA; cdr3_aa: ATSRGLAGGQETQY
v_call: TRBV7-2; clone_size: once; cdr3_aa: ASSLGSAGGSSYNEQF
v_call: TRBV19; clone_size: NA; cdr3_aa: ASSITRQPQH